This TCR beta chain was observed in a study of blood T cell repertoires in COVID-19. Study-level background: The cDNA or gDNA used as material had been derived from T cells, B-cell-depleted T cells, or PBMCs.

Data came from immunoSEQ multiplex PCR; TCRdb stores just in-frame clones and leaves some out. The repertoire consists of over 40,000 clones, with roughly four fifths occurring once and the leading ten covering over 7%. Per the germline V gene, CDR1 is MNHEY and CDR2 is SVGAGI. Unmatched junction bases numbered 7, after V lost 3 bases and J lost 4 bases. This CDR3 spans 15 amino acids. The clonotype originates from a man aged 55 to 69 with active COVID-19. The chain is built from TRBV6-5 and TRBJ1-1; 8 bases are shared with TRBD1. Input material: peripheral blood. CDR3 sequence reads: CASSYPQGAVTEAFF. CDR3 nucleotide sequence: TGTGCCAGCAGTTATCCCCAGGGGGCTGTCACTGAAGCTTTCTTT.